A single sample is the source of the 28 T cell receptor beta chains below, sequenced in a study of T cells in Graves' hyperthyroidism and ophthalmopathy. There were TCR beta CDR3 regions amplified from RNA transcripts. A set of HTBI primers served as the primers for a first-round RT-PCR of the TCR CDR3. TCRdb passed the multiplex PCR reads through MiXCR, listing each CDR3 protein once. The data show over 500,000 distinct CDR3 sequences, about 15% seen once. The sample consisted of blood. All receptors derive from a woman aged 40 to 55 with Graves' hyperthyroidism.

In its sample, this clonotype was seen many times. The chain is built from TRBV6-1 and TRBJ1-1; 8 bases align to TRBD1. Unmatched junction bases numbered 9, after V lost 5 bases and J lost 1 base. The CDR3 totals 16 residues. Germline CDR1 is MNHNS and CDR2 is SASEGT. CDR3 region: CASSYVHQGANTEAFF. The CDR3 coding sequence is TGTGCCAGCAGTTATGTTCATCAGGGGGCGAACACTGAAGCTTTCTTT.

Many counts were recorded for this clonotype. This chain uses TRBV12-3 or TRBV12-4 with TRBJ1-1; a possible D gene is TRBD1 (5 bases). Trimming removed 5 bases from V and 4 bases from J, with 8 bases in between. This CDR3 spans 12 amino acids. The CDR3 here is CASSPGATEAFF. CDR3 nucleotides: TGTGCCAGCAGTCCCGGGGCCACTGAAGCTTTCTTT.

This clonotype turned up a few times. The chain combines TRBV27 with TRBJ1-2; TRBD1 matches at 9 bases. The germline V gene has CDR1 MNHEY and CDR2 SMNVEV (reference sequence). CDR3 length: 16 amino acids. V lost 4 bases, J lost 3 bases, and 9 bases stayed unmatched. Here the CDR3 reads CASSSAQGARYYGYTF. CDR3 nucleotides: TGTGCCAGCAGTTCAGCACAGGGGGCGAGGTACTATGGCTACACCTTC.

This clonotype has a count of ten or more. This chain connects TRBV20-1 to TRBJ1-2; TRBD1 might be the D (6 bases). Trimming stripped 3 bases from V and 2 bases from J, with 10 bases between. The CDR3 has 13 amino acids. The germline gives CDR1 DFQATT, CDR2 SNEGSKA (reference sequence). CDR3 nucleotide sequence: TGCAGTGCTAGTCCCGGACAGAACTATGGCTACACCTTC. This sequence encodes CSASPGQNYGYTF.

This clonotype has ten or more counts. The chain is built from TRBV6-2 or TRBV6-3 and TRBJ2-3; 9 bases agree with TRBD2. The J segment lost 6 bases and the V segment lost 2 bases, leaving 18 bases of the junction unmatched. The CDR3 runs 19 residues. The germline V gene has CDR1 MNHEY and CDR2 SVGEGT. For the CDR3, the DNA is TGTGCCAGCAGTTACGGGCTAGCGGGAATACCACAACCCAGGGATACGCAGTATTTT. It yields the protein CASSYGLAGIPQPRDTQYF.

This clonotype showed up many times. The chain uses TRBV6-1 and TRBJ1-4; TRBD1 is a possible D gene (6 bases). V was shortened by 5 bases and J by 8 bases, with 15 bases between the two germline ends. The germline gives CDR1 MNHNS, CDR2 SASEGT. CDR3 length equals 14 residues. CDR3 protein: CASSTDRIGEKLFF. The DNA for the CDR3 is TGTGCCAGCAGTACAGACAGGATAGGCGAAAAACTGTTTTTT.

This clonotype was seen a few times. This chain joins TRBV7-9 and TRBJ2-5, with D perhaps matching TRBD1 (5 bases). Per germline, CDR1 SEHNR and CDR2 FQNEAQ (reference sequence). The CDR3 has 15 residues. V lost 1 base and J 5 bases, leaving 14 bases between the germline ends. The CDR3: CASSLGGARMETQYF. CDR3 nucleotides: TGTGCCAGCAGCTTAGGGGGCGCGCGTATGGAGACCCAGTACTTC.

This clonotype was observed at least ten times. This chain connects TRBV2 to TRBJ2-7; D call uncertain. Trimming stripped 5 bases from V and 6 bases from J, with 11 bases between. This CDR3 is built from 12 residues. Per germline, CDR1 SNHLY and CDR2 FYNNEI. The CDR3 DNA reads as TGTGCCAGCAGTTGGGCCCGCGGCGAGCAGTACTTC. Its protein is CASSWARGEQYF.

There are many counts of this clonotype. The rearrangement links TRBV3-1 to TRBJ2-7, with 7 bases fitting TRBD2. Germline trimming cut 3 bases from V and 0 bases from J; bases unmatched to any gene: 8. Per germline, CDR1 LGHDT and CDR2 YNNKEL (reference sequence). The CDR3 is 16 amino acids. In DNA, the CDR3 is TGTGCCAGCAGCCAGAATCTAGGCGGGAGCTCCTACGAGCAGTACTTC. Translation: CASSQNLGGSSYEQYF.

This clonotype was seen ten or more times. V and J are TRBV7-9 and TRBJ2-3; D remains unclear. In germline, CDR1 is SEHNR, CDR2 FQNEAQ (reference sequence). The CDR3 covers 13 residues. V lost 3 bases to trimming and J lost 7 bases, with 11 bases between them. CDR3: CASSFDPHNTQYF. DNA for the CDR3: TGTGCCAGCAGCTTTGACCCCCATAATACGCAGTATTTT.

The V gene is TRBV20-1, the J gene TRBJ1-5, with D unclear. This CDR3 has 17 residues. The germline gives CDR1 DFQATT, CDR2 SNEGSKA (reference sequence). V was trimmed by 6 bases and J by 0 bases, leaving 21 bases between them. The CDR3 loop reads CSAQSWAAGSSNQPQHF. The CDR3 DNA follows: TGCAGTGCCCAGTCGTGGGCGGCGGGCTCTAGCAATCAGCCCCAGCATTTT.

Many counts were recorded for this clonotype. The chain employs TRBV3-1 and TRBJ2-7, with D possibly matching TRBD1 (6 bases). Trimming pared 8 bases from V and 5 bases from J, leaving 10 bases between. The germline V gene encodes CDR1 LGHDT and CDR2 YNNKEL (reference sequence). This CDR3 is built from 11 residues. The CDR3 sequence: CASGGQNEQYF. CDR3 DNA: TGTGCCAGCGGCGGACAGAACGAGCAGTACTTC.

This clonotype appeared many times. The rearrangement uses TRBV7-3 and TRBJ2-5; 9 nucleotides line up with TRBD2. The trim removed 4 bases at V and 1 base at J, leaving 4 bases unmatched. The CDR3 totals 15 residues. CDR1 and CDR2 (germline): SGHTA, FQGTGA. The DNA for the CDR3 is TGTGCCAGCAGCTCGACTAGCGGATTCCAAGAGACCCAGTACTTC. Protein: CASSSTSGFQETQYF.

V gene TRBV30 combines with J gene TRBJ2-2; 12 bases agree with TRBD2. Looked up from germline, CDR1 is GTSNPN and CDR2 is SVGIG (reference sequence). The CDR3 has 17 residues. Trimming cost V 5 bases and J 0 bases; bases outside gene matches: 7. The CDR3 coding sequence is TGTGCCTGGTCAGGACTAGCGGGGCTCTCGAACACCGGGGAGCTGTTTTTT. Its protein is CAWSGLAGLSNTGELFF.

This chain connects TRBV6-1 to TRBJ1-5; 7 bases agree with TRBD1. The CDR3 sequence is 14 residues long. Trimming removed 10 bases from V and 0 bases from J; junction bases left unmatched: 6. Per germline, CDR1 MNHNS and CDR2 SASEGT. The CDR3 DNA reads TGTGCCACTCAGGACAGGCCTAGCAATCAGCCCCAGCATTTT. This codes for CATQDRPSNQPQHF.

This clonotype has at least ten counts. J is TRBJ2-1 and V is TRBV3-1; 12 positions agree with TRBD1. The CDR3 has 15 amino acids. Trimming at V came to 4 bases and at J to 7 bases, leaving 5 bases not matched to a gene. CDR1 and CDR2 (germline): LGHDT, YNNKEL (reference sequence). The CDR3 DNA reads TGTGCCAGCAGCCCGGGACAGGGGGCGCTTAATGAGCAGTTCTTC. Its protein is CASSPGQGALNEQFF.

This clonotype occurred many times. The chain recombines TRBV6-1 with TRBJ2-3; no firm D call. Trimming removed 7 bases at V and 3 bases at J, with 11 bases between. The CDR3 sequence is 13 residues long. The germline CDR1 and CDR2 sequences are MNHNS and SASEGT. CDR3 loop: CASTPKGTDTQYF. The CDR3 bases are TGTGCCAGCACCCCCAAGGGTACAGATACGCAGTATTTT.

This clonotype was counted a few times. V and J are TRBV24-1 and TRBJ2-1; D unresolved. The CDR3 extends over 13 amino acids. Germline V gene data show CDR1 as KGHDR and CDR2 as SFDVKD. V lost 9 bases and J 1 base, leaving 9 bases between the germline ends. CDR3 amino acids: CATSSGSYNEQFF. CDR3 in DNA: TGTGCCACCTCCTCAGGATCCTACAATGAGCAGTTCTTC.

This clonotype has a count of ten or more. This chain links TRBV12-3 or TRBV12-4 with TRBJ2-3; D unresolved. Trimming removed 3 bases at V and 7 bases at J, with 5 bases between. The CDR3 loop spans 11 amino acids. CDR3 protein: CASSLEYTQYF. The CDR3 DNA follows: TGTGCCAGCAGTTTGGAGTATACGCAGTATTTT.

The CDR3 here is CASSPPENEKLFF. In DNA, the CDR3 is TGTGCCAGCTCACCACCGGAAAATGAAAAACTGTTTTTT. The rearrangement links TRBV18 to TRBJ1-4; D is undetermined. The V gene's germline CDR1 is KGHSH and CDR2 LQKENI. The V end lost 0 bases, the J end lost 5 bases, and 4 bases lay between the germline ends. This CDR3 spans 13 amino acids. Looking up the rest from reference TRBV18 and TRBJ1-4 gives the full variable domain: NAGVMQNPRHLVRRRGQEARLRCSPMKGHSHVYWYRQLPEEGLKFMVYLQKENIIDESGMPKERFSAEFPKEGPSILRIQQVVRGDSAAYFCASSPPENEKLFFGSGTQLSVL.

This clonotype was found many times. CDR3 in amino acids: CASSLPTENTEAFF. CDR3 DNA sequence: TGCGCCAGCAGCCTCCCGACAGAGAACACTGAAGCTTTCTTT. The chain uses TRBV4-1 and TRBJ1-1; a possible D gene is TRBD1 (5 bases). There are 14 residues in the CDR3. Germline CDR1 is MGHRA and CDR2 is YSYEKL. Deletions cut 4 bases from V and 1 base from J, with 10 bases between.

The gene calls are TRBV7-9 and TRBJ1-1, with D possibly being TRBD1 (6 bases). Trimming stripped 5 bases from V and 7 bases from J, with 14 bases between. The CDR3 runs 13 residues. The germline CDR1 and CDR2 sequences are SEHNR and FQNEAQ (reference sequence). Here the CDR3 reads CASSQGQGHEAFF. The DNA of the CDR3 is TGTGCCAGCAGCCAAGGGCAGGGACATGAAGCTTTCTTT.

This clonotype was seen many times. The V gene is TRBV5-1, the J gene TRBJ2-7; the D is unclear. CDR1 is SGHRS, CDR2 YFSETQ, per germline. The CDR3 loop spans 14 amino acids. V gave up 3 bases and J gave up 5 bases, with 15 bases separating them. CDR3 amino acids: CASSSTKAIDEQYF. CDR3 in DNA: TGCGCCAGCAGCTCTACGAAGGCCATCGACGAGCAGTACTTC.

This clonotype was counted between two and nine times. The V gene is TRBV29-1, the J gene TRBJ2-2; 8 bases are shared with TRBD1. V lost 3 bases and J lost 5; bases outside the gene matches: 5. CDR3 length: 14 amino acids. CDR1 and CDR2 (germline): SQVTM, ANQGSEA. The CDR3 protein is CSVDRGPGTGELFF. The CDR3 DNA is TGCAGCGTTGACAGGGGGCCAGGTACCGGGGAGCTGTTTTTT.

This clonotype has ten or more counts. The chain links TRBV12-3 or TRBV12-4 to TRBJ2-1; D assignment may be TRBD1 or TRBD2 (6 bases each). This CDR3 contains 17 residues. V lost 2 bases to trimming and J lost 10 bases, with 24 bases between them. CDR3 loop: CASSLLGGLDSGKEQFF. CDR3 in DNA: TGTGCCAGCAGTTTACTAGGGGGGCTGGACTCGGGTAAAGAGCAGTTCTTC.

The rearrangement joins TRBV7-9 to TRBJ1-5; no firm D call. The V end was cut by 1 base, the J end by 7 bases, with 20 bases between. The CDR3 is made up of 17 amino acids. Germline CDR1 SEHNR, CDR2 FQNEAQ (reference sequence). The CDR3 DNA follows: TGTGCCAGCAGCTTAGGCCGGGGAACCAATAGTGAGCAGCCCCAGCATTTT. Translation: CASSLGRGTNSEQPQHF.

The genes are TRBV20-1 and TRBJ2-7, with D tentatively TRBD2 (5 bases). Germline lookup yields CDR1 DFQATT and CDR2 SNEGSKA (reference sequence). The V and J ends lost 0 bases and 5 bases respectively, with 20 bases between them. CDR3 length: 16 amino acids. In DNA, the CDR3 is TGCAGTGCTAGAGATTCAAGGGTAGGGCGGGTTGACGAGCAGTACTTC. It specifies CSARDSRVGRVDEQYF.

The chain couples TRBV6-7 to TRBJ1-2, with a possible D match to TRBD1 (5 bases). TRBV6-7 is an ORF for which the function is uncertain. This CDR3 is built from 14 residues. V dropped 0 bases and J dropped 5 bases, with 10 bases sitting between them. CDR3 in DNA: TGTGCCAGCAGTTACTCTTCGGAGGGGTATGGCTACACCTTC. Its protein product is CASSYSSEGYGYTF.